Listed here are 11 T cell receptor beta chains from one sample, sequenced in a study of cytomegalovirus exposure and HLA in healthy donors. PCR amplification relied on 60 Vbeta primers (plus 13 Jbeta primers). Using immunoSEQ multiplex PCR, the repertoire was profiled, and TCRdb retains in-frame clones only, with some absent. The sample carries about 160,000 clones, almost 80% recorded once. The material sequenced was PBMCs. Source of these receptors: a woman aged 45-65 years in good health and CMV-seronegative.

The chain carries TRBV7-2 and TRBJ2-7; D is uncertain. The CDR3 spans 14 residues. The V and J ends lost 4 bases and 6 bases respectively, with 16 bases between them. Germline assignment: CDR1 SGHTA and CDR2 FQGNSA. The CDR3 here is CASSSDPGPTEQYF. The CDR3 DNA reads TGTGCCAGCAGCTCCGATCCGGGTCCCACCGAGCAGTACTTC.

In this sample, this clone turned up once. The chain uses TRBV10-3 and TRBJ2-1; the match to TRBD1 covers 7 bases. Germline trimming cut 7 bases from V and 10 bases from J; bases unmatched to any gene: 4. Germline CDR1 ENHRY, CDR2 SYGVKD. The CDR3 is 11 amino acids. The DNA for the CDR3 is TGTGCCATCACCGGACAGGCAGAGCAGTTCTTC. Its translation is CAITGQAEQFF.

The CDR3 DNA follows: TGTGCCAGCAGCCGACAGGGGGCCGGAGCTGGGGCCAACGTCCTGACTTTC. Translation: CASSRQGAGAGANVLTF. The V gene is TRBV11-1, the J gene TRBJ2-6; 10 bases align to TRBD1. This CDR3 is built from 17 residues. Trimming at V came to 5 bases and at J to 2 bases, leaving 6 bases not matched to a gene. Germline V gene data show CDR1 as SGHAT and CDR2 as FQDESV (reference sequence).

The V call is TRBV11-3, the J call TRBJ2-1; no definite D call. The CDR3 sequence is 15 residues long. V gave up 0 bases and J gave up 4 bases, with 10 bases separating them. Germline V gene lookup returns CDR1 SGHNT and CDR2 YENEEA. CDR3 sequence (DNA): TGTGCCAGCAGCTTAGATGGTAGATATTACAATGAGCAGTTCTTC. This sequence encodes CASSLDGRYYNEQFF.

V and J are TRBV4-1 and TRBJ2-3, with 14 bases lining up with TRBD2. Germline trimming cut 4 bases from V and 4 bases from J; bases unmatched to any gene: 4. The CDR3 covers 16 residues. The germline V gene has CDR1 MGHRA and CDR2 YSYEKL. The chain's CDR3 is CASSRGLAGAPDTQYF. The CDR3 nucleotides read TGCGCCAGCAGCCGGGGACTAGCGGGAGCACCAGATACGCAGTATTTT.

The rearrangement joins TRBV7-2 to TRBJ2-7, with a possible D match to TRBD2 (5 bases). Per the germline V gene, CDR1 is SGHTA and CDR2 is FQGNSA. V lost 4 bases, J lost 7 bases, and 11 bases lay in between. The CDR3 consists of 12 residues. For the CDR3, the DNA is TGTGCCAGCAGCTCGTCCCCGGGGGAGCAGTACTTC. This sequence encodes CASSSSPGEQYF. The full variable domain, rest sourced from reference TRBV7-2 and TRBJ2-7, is GAGVSQSPSNKVTEKGKDVELRCDPISGHTALYWYRQSLGQGLEFLIYFQGNSAPDKSGLPSDRFSAERTGGSVSTLTIQRTQQEDSAVYLCASSSSPGEQYFGPGTRLTVT.

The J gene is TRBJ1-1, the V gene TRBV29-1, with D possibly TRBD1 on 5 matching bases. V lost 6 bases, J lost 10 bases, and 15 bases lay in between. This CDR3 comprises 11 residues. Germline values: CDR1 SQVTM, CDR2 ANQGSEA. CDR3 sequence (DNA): TGCAGCGTGCGACGGGGGATCAGAGCTTTCTTT. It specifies CSVRRGIRAFF.

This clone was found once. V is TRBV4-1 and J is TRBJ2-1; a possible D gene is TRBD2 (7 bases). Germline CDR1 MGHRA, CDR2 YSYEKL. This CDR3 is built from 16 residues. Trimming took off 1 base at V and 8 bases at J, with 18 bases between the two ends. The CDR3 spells CASSQGFRGAVYEQFF. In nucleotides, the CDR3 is TGCGCCAGCAGCCAAGGTTTCCGGGGGGCCGTGTATGAGCAGTTCTTC.

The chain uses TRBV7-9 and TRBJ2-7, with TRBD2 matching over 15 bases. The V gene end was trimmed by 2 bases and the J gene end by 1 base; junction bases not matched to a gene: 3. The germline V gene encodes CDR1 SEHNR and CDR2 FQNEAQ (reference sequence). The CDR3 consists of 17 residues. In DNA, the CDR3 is TGTGCCAGCAGCTTAAGGACTAGCGGGGGGGCATCCTACGAGCAGTACTTC. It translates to CASSLRTSGGASYEQYF.

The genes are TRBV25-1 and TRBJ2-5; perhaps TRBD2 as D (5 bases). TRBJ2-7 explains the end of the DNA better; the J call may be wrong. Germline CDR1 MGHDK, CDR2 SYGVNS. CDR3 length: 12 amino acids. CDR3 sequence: CASRRGLYEQYF. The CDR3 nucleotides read TGTGCCAGCAGGCGAGGACTCTACGAGCAGTACTTC.

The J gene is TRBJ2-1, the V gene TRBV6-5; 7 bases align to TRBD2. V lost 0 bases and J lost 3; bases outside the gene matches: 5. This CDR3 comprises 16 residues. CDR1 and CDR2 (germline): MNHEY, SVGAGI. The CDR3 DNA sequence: TGTGCCAGCAGTTACTCTCGGGCTAGCGGCTACAATGAGCAGTTCTTC. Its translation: CASSYSRASGYNEQFF.